This T cell receptor (beta chain) originates from a study of cytomegalovirus exposure and HLA in healthy donors listed by TCRdb under 2017. Study-wide context: According to an earlier analysis of 550 to 700 of the donors, about 179 million T cells yielded over 90 million unique TCR beta sequences and 276 Gb of sequence data. High-throughput TCR immunosequencing, statistical association of individual TCRs with disease status, and machine learning were combined to predict cytomegalovirus infection status. Several DR-DQ haplotypes were handled as single units for association and clustering, since linkage in the cohort was strong. The study aimed to test whether cataloging public T cell receptors could reveal signatures of past pathogen exposure. A separate validation cohort of more than 100 different subjects was used in addition to the approximately 640-subject first cohort. Donor age, sex, ethnicity and CMV serostatus were collected together with the repertoire data. All discovery cohort repertoires had been generated using a single sequencing platform. In a later analysis, previously published TCR beta repertoires from about 640 donors were re-analyzed and high-resolution HLA genotyping was added so that TCR occurrence patterns could be studied. Roughly 310 gigabases of sequencing data and 70 million to 100 million unique TCR sequences were included in an early release covering roughly 700 HLA-typed donors. Of the 300 to 500 genotyped donors, roughly 76% were placed in the genetic ancestry cluster associated with self-reported Caucasian donors. Class I and class II HLA loci were covered by the typing at four-digit resolution. Across some 400 genotyped donors of the cohort, an average of about 220,000 unique TCR beta nucleotide sequences per donor were sequenced, and approximately 17% of those sequences were non-productive. The number of typed donors differed by locus: 629-630 for A, B, C, DRB1 and DQB1; 500 to 550 for DQA1; around 610 for DPA1; and approximately 450 for DPB1. Rather than drawing on any new phenotypic data, the later analysis identified candidate immune exposures from TCR beta sequences and the way those sequences occurred across donors. The study profiled the T cell repertoires of about 720 subjects by immunosequencing and related them to cytomegalovirus serostatus. Genome-wide SNP genotypes for about 55% of the roughly 670 donors were used in a later genetic analysis, which treated that subset as a discovery cohort. In an earlier analysis of roughly 600 of the donors, high-throughput TCR beta sequencing was used to judge whether each TCR beta V gene segment behaved as functional or pseudogenic.

What the work shows at the level of the full study, not this receptor alone: In a later analysis, 15,000 to 20,000 TCR beta sequences were associated with specific HLA alleles at a false discovery rate of 0.05. An association between a missense DCLRE1C variant and V-gene and J-gene trimming of TCR beta chains was found in a later genetic analysis and replicated in an independent cohort. This cohort had only TCR beta chains sequenced, and the lack of alpha or paired-chain data limited which features could be detected. A further reported finding was that TCR beta sequences accurately predicted the HLA-A and HLA-B alleles for most subjects in the first cohort. Compared with equally common non-associated chains, HLA-associated TCR beta chains in a later analysis were more clonally expanded and had lower generation probabilities. The authors suggested that the approach could potentially be extended to other disease states and immunological phenotypes. An earlier analysis of approximately 540 of the donors showed that most TCR beta V segments appeared in productive rearrangements either about 87% or about 30% of the time, which broadly matched IMGT annotations. Correlated functional status among segregating V segments might reflect linkage disequilibrium, but an unknown experimental factor could not be ruled out. Because HLA typing was unavailable for some donors at each locus, only the typed subset was used in association tests. Because the 87-base-pair reads could not distinguish some IMGT-functional V segments, including TRBV6-2 and TRBV6-3, those segments were excluded. In a later analysis, TCR association rates were found to vary across HLA loci, with the most associated TCRs seen for DRB1 alleles and the fewest for HLA-C alleles. Because counts were too low, more than 15 rarely observed V segments, including chromosome 9 orphons, were left out of the earlier analysis of several hundred of the donors. A cluster of highly shared sequence variants was judged likely to represent a technical artifact of the sequencing pipeline. Several of the top co-occurrence clusters appeared to be linked to parvovirus B19, influenza, CMV and Epstein-Barr virus, according to a later analysis. The classifier was reported to diagnose cytomegalovirus status with high specificity and sensitivity in both the original cohort and the validation cohort. CMV serostatus was the only immune exposure information available for the cohort. Across donors, most TCR sequences were observed very rarely, whereas some public TCRs were present in many individuals. A total of 150 or so TCR beta chains were listed by the study as associated with cytomegalovirus. According to a later analysis, most CMV-associated TCR beta chains appeared to be HLA-restricted, and the HLA associations seemed to be driven largely by CMV exposure. A few of the identified cytomegalovirus-associated TCR beta chains were confirmed in vitro to be specific for cytomegalovirus antigens. The presence/absence analyses assumed that sequencing depth was roughly uniform across donors, and that assumption may not be true. When HLA alleles, especially DR and DQ, strongly co-occurred, TCR associations were difficult to assign to individual alleles. In a later genetic analysis, fewer N-insertions in productive TCRs were reported among donors in an Asian-associated ancestry cluster than the roughly 640-donor mean.

Libraries came from the immunoSEQ multiplex PCR assay. For the multiplex PCR, a mixture combining 60 forward primers for TCR Vbeta segments and 13 reverse primers for TCR Jbeta segments was used. Amplification of the CDR3 region of rearranged TCR beta genes was performed with a multiplex PCR assay on genomic DNA. Amplified TCR beta libraries were sequenced as 87-base-pair reads on the Illumina HiSeq System. As for how the authors treated the data: Across the 700 or so repertoires, a later analysis counted roughly 77 million unique TCR beta chains, around 10 million of which were shared by at least two donors. To remove PCR and sequencing errors, raw reads were error-corrected and collapsed into unique sequences using a nearest-neighbor algorithm that merged closely related sequences. To assign V, D and J gene segments, CDR3 sequences were aligned to IMGT reference sequences. For a sequence to be retained, a match of at least six nucleotides was required to both a V gene segment and a J gene segment. A rearrangement was called productive if the CDR3 had no stop codons and remained in frame with V and J, and every other rearrangement was called non-productive. Following IMGT convention, CDR3 was defined as the stretch from the second conserved V-encoded cysteine up to the conserved J-encoded phenylalanine. The earlier analysis of some 550 of the donors excluded any sequence lacking an unambiguous match to a single V gene segment. An earlier analysis of fewer than 750 of the donors classified V segments as functional when productive rearrangements were above 56.7% and as segregating when the standard deviation between donors was above 5%. A statistical classification framework was developed to diagnose cytomegalovirus status using the catalog of TCR beta chain sequences. V and J gene assignment, in a later analysis, came from comparing TCR nucleotide sequences with IMGT/GENE-DB human TR gene sequences. The TCRdist pipeline was used in a later analysis to assign CDR3 sequences and most-parsimonious VDJ recombination scenarios. In a later analysis, every TCR beta chain was defined by the combination of its CDR3 amino acid sequence and its V-gene family, and reads without a unique V-gene family were dropped. In a later analysis, 500 to 700 highly shared, low-generation-probability nucleotide sequences were removed to address suspected cross-contamination and a sequencing artifact. In a later analysis, a clonal expansion index for each public chain was calculated from normalized within-repertoire ranks of inferred template counts. In a later analysis, generation probabilities were computed with a VDJ recombination model fitted to out-of-frame rearrangements, and the resulting probabilities were checked against IGoR. Hypergeometric tests were used in a later analysis to score TCR-TCR, TCR-HLA and TCR-CMV co-occurrence, with a repertoire-size bias correction applied to the TCR pairs. To estimate false discovery rates, a later analysis permuted the HLA or CMV assignments 20 times. In a later analysis, co-occurring TCRs were grouped using DBSCAN, and TCRdist sequence similarity was added for clustering within HLA-allele-positive subsets. Repertoires with fewer than 30,000 or more than 120,000 public chains, plus five repertoires with anomalous nucleotide sharing, were excluded from co-occurrence clustering. Sourced from immuneACCESS, this table was stored by TCRdb with only in-frame sequences that have V and J called. A share of the clones is absent; for the studies checked, an unresolved V gene accounts for under half, and the remainder has no known explanation. V and J calls and clone size are given by that table; D and trimming were obtained from the DNA. The table for this sample lists 150,000 to 200,000 clones; 60% to 85% of them were counted only once. 2.5% to 3% of the sample rests with the top ten.

Note on this clone: Its antigen target is currently unknown. No quality values exist for individual bases; no much larger clone is one base distant.

The CDR3 measures 17 amino acids from cysteine to phenylalanine. Here the CDR3 DNA is all that survives: 51 bases in frame from base 1. CDR1 and CDR2 were assigned from the germline V gene (reference sequence) as MNHEY and SMNVEV. Ends trimmed: V by 0 bases, J by 6 bases; bases unmatched to a gene: 9. The cohort comprised 550 to 700 healthy bone marrow donors. All cohort members were sampled while nominally healthy, although unrecorded immune exposures were likely present. The donor was CMV seropositive and belonged to the group of 250 to 300 seropositive cohort members. A peripheral blood sample was provided by each donor, and peripheral blood mononuclear cells were used for TCR beta sequencing. The Qiagen DNeasy Blood Extraction Kit was used to extract genomic DNA from the blood cell samples.

The sequence came from a woman between 45 and 60 years old in good health and CMV-seropositive. Sequenced: PBMCs. The chain uses TRBV27 and TRBJ2-2; TRBD1 fits 8 bases in the junction. The CDR3 protein is CASSLSLGQGFAGELFF. The DNA reads TGTGCCAGCAGTTTATCTCTAGGACAGGGATTCGCCGGGGAGCTGTTTTTT.